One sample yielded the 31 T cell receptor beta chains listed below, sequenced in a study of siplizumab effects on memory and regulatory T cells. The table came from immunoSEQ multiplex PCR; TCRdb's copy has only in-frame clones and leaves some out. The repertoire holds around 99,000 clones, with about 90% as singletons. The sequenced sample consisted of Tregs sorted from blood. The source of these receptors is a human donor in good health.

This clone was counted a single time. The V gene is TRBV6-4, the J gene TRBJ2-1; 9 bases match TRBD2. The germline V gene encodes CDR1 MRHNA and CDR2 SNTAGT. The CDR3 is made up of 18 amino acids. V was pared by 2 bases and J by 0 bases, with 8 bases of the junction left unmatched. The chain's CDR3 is CASSDSTSGSSSYNEQFF. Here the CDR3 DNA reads TGTGCCAGCAGTGACAGTACTAGCGGGTCGAGCTCCTACAATGAGCAGTTCTTC.

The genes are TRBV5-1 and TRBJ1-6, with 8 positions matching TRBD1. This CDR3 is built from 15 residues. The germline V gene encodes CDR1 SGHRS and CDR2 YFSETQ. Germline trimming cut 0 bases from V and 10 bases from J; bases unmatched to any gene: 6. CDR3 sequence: CASSLASTGVSPLHF. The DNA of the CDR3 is TGCGCCAGCAGCTTGGCCTCGACAGGGGTGTCACCCCTCCACTTT.

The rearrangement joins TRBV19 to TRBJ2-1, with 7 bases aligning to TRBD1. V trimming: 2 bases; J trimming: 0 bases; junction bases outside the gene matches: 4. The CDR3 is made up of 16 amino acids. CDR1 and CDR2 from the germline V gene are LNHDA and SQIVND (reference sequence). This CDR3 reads CASSIPDRSSYNEQFF. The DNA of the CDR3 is TGTGCCAGTAGTATACCGGACAGGAGCTCCTACAATGAGCAGTTCTTC.

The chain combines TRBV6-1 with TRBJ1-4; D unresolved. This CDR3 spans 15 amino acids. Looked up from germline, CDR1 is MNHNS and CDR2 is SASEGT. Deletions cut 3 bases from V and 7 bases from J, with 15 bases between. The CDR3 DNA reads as TGTGCCAGCAGTGATCAGACCCGGTGGGCTGAAAAACTGTTTTTT. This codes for CASSDQTRWAEKLFF.

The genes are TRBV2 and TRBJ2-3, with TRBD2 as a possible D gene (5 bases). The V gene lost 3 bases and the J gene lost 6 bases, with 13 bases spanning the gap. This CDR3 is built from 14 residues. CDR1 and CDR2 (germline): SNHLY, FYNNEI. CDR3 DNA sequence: TGTGCCAGCAGTGATTGGGGTAGCGCGGATACGCAGTATTTT. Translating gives CASSDWGSADTQYF.

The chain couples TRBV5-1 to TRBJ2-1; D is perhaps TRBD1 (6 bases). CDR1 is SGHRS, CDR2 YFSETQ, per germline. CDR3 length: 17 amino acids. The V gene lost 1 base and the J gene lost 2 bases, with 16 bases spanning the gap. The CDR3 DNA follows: TGCGCCAGCAGCTTGTTGTCGACAGGTCGAACCTACAATGAGCAGTTCTTC. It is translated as CASSLLSTGRTYNEQFF. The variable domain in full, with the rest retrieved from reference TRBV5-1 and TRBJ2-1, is KAGVTQTPRYLIKTRGQQVTLSCSPISGHRSVSWYQQTPGQGLQFLFEYFSETQRNKGNFPGRFSGRQFSNSRSEMNVSTLELGDSALYLCASSLLSTGRTYNEQFFGPGTRLTVL.

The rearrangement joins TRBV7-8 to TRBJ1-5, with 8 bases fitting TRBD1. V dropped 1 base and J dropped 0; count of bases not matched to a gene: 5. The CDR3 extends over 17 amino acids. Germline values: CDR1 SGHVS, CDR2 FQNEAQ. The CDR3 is CASSLVGTGYSNQPQHF. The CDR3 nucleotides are TGTGCCAGCAGCTTAGTAGGGACAGGCTATAGCAATCAGCCCCAGCATTTT. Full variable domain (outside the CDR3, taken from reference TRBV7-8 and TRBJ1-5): GAGVSQSPRYKVAKRGQDVALRCDPISGHVSLFWYQQALGQGPEFLTYFQNEAQLDKSGLPSDRFFAERPEGSVSTLKIQRTQQEDSAVYLCASSLVGTGYSNQPQHFGDGTRLSIL.

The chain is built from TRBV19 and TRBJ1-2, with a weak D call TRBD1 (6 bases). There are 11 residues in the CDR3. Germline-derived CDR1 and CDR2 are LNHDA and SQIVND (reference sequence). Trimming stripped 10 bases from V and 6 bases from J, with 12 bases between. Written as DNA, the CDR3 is TGTGCCACCAACCAGGGGCATGGCTACACCTTC. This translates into CATNQGHGYTF.

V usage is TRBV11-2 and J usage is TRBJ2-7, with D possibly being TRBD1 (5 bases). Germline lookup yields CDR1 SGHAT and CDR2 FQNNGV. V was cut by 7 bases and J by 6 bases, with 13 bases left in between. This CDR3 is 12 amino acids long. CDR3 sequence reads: CASTPNRLEQYF. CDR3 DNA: TGTGCCAGCACCCCGAACAGGCTCGAGCAGTACTTC.

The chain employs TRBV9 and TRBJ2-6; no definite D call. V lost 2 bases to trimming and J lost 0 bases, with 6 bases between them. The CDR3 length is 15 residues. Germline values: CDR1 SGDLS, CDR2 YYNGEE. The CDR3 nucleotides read TGTGCCAGCAGCGTCGACATCTCTGGGGCCAACGTCCTGACTTTC. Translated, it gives CASSVDISGANVLTF.

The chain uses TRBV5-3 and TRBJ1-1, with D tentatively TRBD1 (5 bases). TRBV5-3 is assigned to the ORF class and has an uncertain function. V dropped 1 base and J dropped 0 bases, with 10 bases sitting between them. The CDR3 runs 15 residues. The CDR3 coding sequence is TGTGCCAGAAGCTTGTCGGGCAGGGTGAACACTGAAGCTTTCTTT. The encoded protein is CARSLSGRVNTEAFF.

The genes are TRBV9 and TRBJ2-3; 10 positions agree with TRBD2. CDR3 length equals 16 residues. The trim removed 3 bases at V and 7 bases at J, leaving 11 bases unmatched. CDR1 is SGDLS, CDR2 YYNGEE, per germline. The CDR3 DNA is TGTGCCAGCAGCGCCCTCACTAGCGGGACGGGGTATACGCAGTATTTT. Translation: CASSALTSGTGYTQYF.

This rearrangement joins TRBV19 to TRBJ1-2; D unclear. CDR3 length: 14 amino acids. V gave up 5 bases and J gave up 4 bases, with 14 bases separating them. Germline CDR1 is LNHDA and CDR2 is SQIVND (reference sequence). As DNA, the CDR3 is TGTGCCAGTAGTCCGCCATGGCTCCCCTATGGCTACACCTTC. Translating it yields CASSPPWLPYGYTF.

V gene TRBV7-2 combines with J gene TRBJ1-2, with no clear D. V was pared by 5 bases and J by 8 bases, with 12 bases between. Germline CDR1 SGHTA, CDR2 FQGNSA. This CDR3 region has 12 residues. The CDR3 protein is CASSLVRHGYTF. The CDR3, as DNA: TGTGCCAGCAGCCTGGTCCGGCACGGCTACACCTTC.

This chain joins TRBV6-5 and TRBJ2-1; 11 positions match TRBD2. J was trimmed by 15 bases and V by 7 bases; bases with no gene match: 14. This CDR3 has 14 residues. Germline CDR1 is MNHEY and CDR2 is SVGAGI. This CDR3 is CASKPLAGGSGRFF. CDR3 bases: TGTGCCAGCAAACCTCTAGCGGGGGGCTCGGGACGGTTCTTC.

CDR3 in amino acids: CASSIVLLASGGYTF. The CDR3 coding sequence is TGTGCCAGTAGTATAGTTCTGCTAGCCTCTGGTGGCTACACCTTC. The chain recombines TRBV19 with TRBJ1-2; no firm D call. Germline V gene data show CDR1 as LNHDA and CDR2 as SQIVND (reference sequence). CDR3 length: 15 residues. V was clipped by 1 base and J by 7 bases, with 16 bases between them.

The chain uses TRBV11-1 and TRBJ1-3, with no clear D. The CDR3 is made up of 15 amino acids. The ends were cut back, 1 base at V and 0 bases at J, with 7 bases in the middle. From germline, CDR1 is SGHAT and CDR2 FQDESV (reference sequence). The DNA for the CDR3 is TGTGCCAGCAGCTTAGGCAGTACCTCTGGAAACACCATATATTTT. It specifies CASSLGSTSGNTIYF.

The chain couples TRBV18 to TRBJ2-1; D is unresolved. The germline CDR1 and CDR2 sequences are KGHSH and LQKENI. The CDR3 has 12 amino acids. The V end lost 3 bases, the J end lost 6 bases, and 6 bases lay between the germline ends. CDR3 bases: TGTGCCAGCTCACCGGAAAGCAATGAGCAGTTCTTC. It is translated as CASSPESNEQFF.

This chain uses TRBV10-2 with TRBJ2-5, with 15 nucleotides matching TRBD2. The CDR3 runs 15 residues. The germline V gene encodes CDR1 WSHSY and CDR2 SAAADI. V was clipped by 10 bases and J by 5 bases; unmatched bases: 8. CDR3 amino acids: CATTGLAGGLETQYF. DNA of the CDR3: TGCGCCACCACGGGACTAGCGGGGGGACTTGAGACCCAGTACTTC.

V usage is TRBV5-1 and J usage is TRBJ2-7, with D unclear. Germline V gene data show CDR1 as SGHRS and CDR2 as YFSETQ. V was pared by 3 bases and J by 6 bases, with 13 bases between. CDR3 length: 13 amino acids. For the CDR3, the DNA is TGCGCCAGCAGCTCGAGAGAGAGTACCGAGCAGTACTTC. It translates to CASSSRESTEQYF. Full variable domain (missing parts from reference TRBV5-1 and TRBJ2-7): KAGVTQTPRYLIKTRGQQVTLSCSPISGHRSVSWYQQTPGQGLQFLFEYFSETQRNKGNFPGRFSGRQFSNSRSEMNVSTLELGDSALYLCASSSRESTEQYFGPGTRLTVT.

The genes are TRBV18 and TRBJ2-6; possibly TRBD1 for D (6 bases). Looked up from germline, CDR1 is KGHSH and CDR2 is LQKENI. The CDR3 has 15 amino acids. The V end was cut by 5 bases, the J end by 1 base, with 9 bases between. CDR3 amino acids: CASSAQGSGANVLTF. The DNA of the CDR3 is TGTGCCAGCTCAGCACAGGGTTCTGGGGCCAACGTCCTGACTTTC.

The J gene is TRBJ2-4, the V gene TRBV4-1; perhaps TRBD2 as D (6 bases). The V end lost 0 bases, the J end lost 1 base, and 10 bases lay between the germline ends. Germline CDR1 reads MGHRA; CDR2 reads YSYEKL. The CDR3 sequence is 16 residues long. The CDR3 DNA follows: TGCGCCAGCAGCCAAGAAAAGGGGAGGGCCAAAAACATTCAGTACTTC. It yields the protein CASSQEKGRAKNIQYF.

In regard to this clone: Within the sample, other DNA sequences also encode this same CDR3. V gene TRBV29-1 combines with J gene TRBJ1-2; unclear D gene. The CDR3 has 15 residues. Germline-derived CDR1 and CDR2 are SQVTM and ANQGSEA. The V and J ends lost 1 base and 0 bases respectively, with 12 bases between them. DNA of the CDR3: TGCAGCGTTGAAGGCGGGCTACGCTCTAACTATGGCTACACCTTC. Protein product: CSVEGGLRSNYGYTF.

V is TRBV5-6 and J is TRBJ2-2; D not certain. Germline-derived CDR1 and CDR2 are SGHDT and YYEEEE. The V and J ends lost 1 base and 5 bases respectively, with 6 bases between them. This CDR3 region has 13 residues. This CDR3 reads CASSLIQTGELFF. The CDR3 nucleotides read TGTGCCAGCAGCTTGATCCAGACCGGGGAGCTGTTTTTT.

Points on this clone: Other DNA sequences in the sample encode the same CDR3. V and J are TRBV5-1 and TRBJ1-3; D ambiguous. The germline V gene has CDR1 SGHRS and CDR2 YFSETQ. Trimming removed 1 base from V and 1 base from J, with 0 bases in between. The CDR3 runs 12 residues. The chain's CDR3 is CASSLSGNTIYF. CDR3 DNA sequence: TGCGCCAGCAGCTTGTCTGGAAACACCATATATTTT.

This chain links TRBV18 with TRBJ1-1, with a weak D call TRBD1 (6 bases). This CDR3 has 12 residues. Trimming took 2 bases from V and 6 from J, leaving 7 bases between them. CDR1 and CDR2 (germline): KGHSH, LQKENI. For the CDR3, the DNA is TGTGCCAGCTCACCAGAGGGGGCTGAAGCTTTCTTT. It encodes CASSPEGAEAFF.

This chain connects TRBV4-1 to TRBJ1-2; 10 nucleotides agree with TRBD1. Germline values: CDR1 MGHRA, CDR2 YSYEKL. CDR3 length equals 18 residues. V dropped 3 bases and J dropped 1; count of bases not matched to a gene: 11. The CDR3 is CASSHPGGGTGDNYGYTF. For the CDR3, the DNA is TGCGCCAGCAGCCACCCCGGGGGGGGGACAGGGGATAACTATGGCTACACCTTC.

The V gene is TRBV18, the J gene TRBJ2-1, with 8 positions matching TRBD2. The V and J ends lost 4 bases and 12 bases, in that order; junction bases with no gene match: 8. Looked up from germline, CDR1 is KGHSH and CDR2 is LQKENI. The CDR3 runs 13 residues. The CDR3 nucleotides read TGTGCCAGCTCACGAGCGGGGGACTGGGTGCAGTTCTTC. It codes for CASSRAGDWVQFF.

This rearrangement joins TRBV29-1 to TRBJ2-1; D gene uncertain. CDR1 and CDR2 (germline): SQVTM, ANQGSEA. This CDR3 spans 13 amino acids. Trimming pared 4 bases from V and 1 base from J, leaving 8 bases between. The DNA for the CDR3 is TGCAGCGTTGCTTCGGGTTCCTACAATGAGCAGTTCTTC. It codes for CSVASGSYNEQFF.

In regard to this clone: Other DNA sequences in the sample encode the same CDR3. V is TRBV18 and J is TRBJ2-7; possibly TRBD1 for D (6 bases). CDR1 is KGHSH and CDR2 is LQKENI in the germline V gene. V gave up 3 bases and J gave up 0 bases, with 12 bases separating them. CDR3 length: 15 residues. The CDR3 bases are TGTGCCAGCTCACCGGGAACAGGGAGCTCCTACGAGCAGTACTTC. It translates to CASSPGTGSSYEQYF.

The CDR3 sequence is CASSRGTSGSVQETQYF. Written as DNA, the CDR3 is TGCGCCAGCAGCCGCGGGACTAGCGGGAGTGTGCAGGAGACCCAGTACTTC. This chain connects TRBV5-1 to TRBJ2-5, with 14 bases fitting TRBD2. CDR1 is SGHRS, CDR2 YFSETQ, per germline. J was trimmed by 5 bases and V by 4 bases; bases with no gene match: 10. The CDR3 runs 17 residues.